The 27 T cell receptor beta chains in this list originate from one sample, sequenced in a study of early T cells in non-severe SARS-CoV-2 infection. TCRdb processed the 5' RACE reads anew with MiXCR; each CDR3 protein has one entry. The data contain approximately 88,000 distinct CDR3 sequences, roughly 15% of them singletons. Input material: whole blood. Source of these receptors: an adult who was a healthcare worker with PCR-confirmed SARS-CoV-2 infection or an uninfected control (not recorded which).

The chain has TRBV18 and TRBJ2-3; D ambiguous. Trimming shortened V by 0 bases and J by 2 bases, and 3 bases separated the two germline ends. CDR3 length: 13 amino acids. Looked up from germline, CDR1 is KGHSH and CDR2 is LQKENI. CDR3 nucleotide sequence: TGTGCCAGCTCACCACCCATCACAGATACGCAGTATTTT. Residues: CASSPPITDTQYF.

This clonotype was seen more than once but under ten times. The CDR3 DNA reads as TGTGCCAGCAGTTACCGCCCGGGATCCCAATCCTACGAGCAGTACTTC. It is translated as CASSYRPGSQSYEQYF. The V call is TRBV6-2 or TRBV6-3, the J call TRBJ2-7; tentatively, D is TRBD2 (5 bases). Germline V gives CDR1 MNHEY, CDR2 SVGEGT. V was cut by 2 bases and J by 1 base, with 15 bases left in between. This CDR3 region has 16 residues.

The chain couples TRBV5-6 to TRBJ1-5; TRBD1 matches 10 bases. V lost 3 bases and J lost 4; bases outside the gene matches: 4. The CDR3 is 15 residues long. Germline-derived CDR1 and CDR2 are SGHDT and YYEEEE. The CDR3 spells CASSWTGGGNQPQHF. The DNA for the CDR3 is TGTGCCAGCAGCTGGACAGGGGGAGGGAATCAGCCCCAGCATTTT.

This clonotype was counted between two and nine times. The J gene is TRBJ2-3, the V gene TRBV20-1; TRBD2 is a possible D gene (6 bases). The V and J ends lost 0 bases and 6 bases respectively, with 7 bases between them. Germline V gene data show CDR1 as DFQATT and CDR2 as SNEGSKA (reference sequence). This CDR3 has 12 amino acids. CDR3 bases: TGCAGTGCTAGAGATGGGACTGATACGCAGTATTTT. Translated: CSARDGTDTQYF.

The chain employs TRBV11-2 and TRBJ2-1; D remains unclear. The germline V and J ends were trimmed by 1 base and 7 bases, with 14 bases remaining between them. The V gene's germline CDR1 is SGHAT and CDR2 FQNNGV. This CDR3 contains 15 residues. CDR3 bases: TGTGCCAGCAGCTTAGGGCTTAACGAGAGGAATGAGCAGTTCTTC. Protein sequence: CASSLGLNERNEQFF.

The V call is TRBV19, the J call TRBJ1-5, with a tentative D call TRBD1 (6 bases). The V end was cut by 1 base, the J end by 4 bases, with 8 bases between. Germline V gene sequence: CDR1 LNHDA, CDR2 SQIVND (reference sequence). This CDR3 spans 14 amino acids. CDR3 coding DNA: TGTGCCAGTAGTATAGCTACAGGGAATCAGCCCCAGCATTTT. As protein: CASSIATGNQPQHF.

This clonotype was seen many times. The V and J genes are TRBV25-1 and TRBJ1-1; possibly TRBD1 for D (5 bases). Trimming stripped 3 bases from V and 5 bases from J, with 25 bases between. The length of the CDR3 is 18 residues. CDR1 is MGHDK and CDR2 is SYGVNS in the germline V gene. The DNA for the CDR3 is TGTGCCAGCAGTGATTCGGGGCGCAAGTTTTATGGGAGGACTGAAGCTTTCTTT. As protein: CASSDSGRKFYGRTEAFF.

The CDR3 DNA follows: TGTGCCAGCAGCCTTCCGGGAGGGCCCTACGAGCAGTACTTC. This encodes CASSLPGGPYEQYF. This chain connects TRBV3-1 to TRBJ2-7, with 8 bases that match TRBD2. CDR1 is LGHDT and CDR2 is YNNKEL in the germline V gene (reference sequence). The trim removed 4 bases at V and 2 bases at J, leaving 4 bases unmatched. The CDR3 covers 14 residues.

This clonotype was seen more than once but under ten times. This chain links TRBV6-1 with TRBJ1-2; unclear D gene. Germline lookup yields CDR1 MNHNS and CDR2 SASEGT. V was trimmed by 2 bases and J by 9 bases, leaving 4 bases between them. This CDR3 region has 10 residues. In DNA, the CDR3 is TGTGCCAGCAGTGAAAGGAGCTACACCTTC. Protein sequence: CASSERSYTF.

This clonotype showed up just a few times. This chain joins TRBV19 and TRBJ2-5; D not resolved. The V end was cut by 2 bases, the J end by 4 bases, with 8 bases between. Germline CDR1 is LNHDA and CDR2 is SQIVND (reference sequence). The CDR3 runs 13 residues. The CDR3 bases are TGTGCCAGTAGTATAACGCCGGGAGAGACCCAGTACTTC. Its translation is CASSITPGETQYF.

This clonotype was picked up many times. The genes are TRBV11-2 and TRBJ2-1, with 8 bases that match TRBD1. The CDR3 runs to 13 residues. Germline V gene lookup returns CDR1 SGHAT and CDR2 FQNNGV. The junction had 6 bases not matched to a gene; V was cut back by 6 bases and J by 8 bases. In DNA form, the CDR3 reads TGTGCCAGCAGAAGGACAGGGAGGCATGAGCAGTTCTTC. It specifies CASRRTGRHEQFF.

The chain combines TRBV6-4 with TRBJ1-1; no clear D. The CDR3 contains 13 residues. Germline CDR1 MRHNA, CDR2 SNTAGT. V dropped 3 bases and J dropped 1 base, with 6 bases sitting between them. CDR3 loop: CASSERENTEAFF. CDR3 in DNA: TGTGCCAGCAGTGAACGGGAGAACACTGAAGCTTTCTTT.

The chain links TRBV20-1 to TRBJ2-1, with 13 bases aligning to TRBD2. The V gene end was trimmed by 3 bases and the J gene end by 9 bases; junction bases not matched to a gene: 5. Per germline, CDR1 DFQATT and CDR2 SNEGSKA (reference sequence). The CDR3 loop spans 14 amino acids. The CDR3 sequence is CSASRLAGGPEQFF. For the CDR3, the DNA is TGCAGTGCTAGTCGACTAGCGGGGGGACCTGAGCAGTTCTTC.

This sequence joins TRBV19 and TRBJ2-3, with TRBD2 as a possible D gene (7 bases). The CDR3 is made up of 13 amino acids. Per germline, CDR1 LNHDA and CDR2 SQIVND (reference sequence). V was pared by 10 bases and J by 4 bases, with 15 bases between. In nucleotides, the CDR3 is TGTGCCACCAGTGGGGGGGGGCCAGATACGCAGTATTTT. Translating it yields CATSGGGPDTQYF.

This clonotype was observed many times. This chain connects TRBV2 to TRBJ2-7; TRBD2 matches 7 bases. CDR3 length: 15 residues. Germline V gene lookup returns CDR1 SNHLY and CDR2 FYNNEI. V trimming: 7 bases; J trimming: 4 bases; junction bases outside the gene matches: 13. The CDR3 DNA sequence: TGTGCCAGCACCCTCGGTACGGGGGGTCCGTACGAGCAGTACTTC. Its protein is CASTLGTGGPYEQYF.

The CDR3 spells CASINFRSSGNTIYF. CDR3 in DNA: TGTGCCAGCATTAATTTTAGGTCCTCTGGAAACACCATATATTTT. The J gene is TRBJ1-3, the V gene TRBV6-6; D ambiguous. The germline V and J ends were trimmed by 7 bases and 0 bases, with 13 bases remaining between them. This CDR3 has 15 residues. The V gene's germline CDR1 is MNHNY and CDR2 SVGAGI (reference sequence).

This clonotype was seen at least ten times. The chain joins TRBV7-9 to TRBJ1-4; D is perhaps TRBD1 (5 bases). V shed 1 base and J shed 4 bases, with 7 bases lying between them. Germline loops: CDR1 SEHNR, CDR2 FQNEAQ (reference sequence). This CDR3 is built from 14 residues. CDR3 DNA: TGTGCCAGCAGCTTAGTCGGGGGTAATGAAAAACTGTTTTTT. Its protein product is CASSLVGGNEKLFF.

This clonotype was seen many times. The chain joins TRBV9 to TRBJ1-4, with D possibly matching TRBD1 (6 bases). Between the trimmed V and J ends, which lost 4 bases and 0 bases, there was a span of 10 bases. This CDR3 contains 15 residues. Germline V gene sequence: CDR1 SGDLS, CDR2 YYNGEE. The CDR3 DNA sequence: TGTGCCAGCAGCCAAGGGGGAGCAACTAATGAAAAACTGTTTTTT. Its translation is CASSQGGATNEKLFF.

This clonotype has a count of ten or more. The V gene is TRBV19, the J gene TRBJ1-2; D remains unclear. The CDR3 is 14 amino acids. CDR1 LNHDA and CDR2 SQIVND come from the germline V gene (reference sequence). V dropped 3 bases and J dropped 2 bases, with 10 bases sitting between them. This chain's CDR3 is CASSIPTENYGYTF. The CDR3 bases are TGTGCCAGTAGTATCCCGACGGAGAACTATGGCTACACCTTC.

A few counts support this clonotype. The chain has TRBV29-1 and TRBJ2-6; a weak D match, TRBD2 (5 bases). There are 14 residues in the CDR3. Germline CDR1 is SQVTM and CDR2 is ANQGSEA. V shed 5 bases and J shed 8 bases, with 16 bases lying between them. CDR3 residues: CSVQVTGRPNVLTF. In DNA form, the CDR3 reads TGCAGCGTTCAGGTAACGGGGAGACCCAACGTCCTGACTTTC.

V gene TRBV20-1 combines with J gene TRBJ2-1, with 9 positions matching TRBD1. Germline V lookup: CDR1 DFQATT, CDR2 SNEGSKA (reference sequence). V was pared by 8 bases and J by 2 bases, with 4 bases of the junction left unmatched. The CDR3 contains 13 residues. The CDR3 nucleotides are TGCAGTCCCGGACAGGGGCCCTACAATGAGCAGTTCTTC. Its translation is CSPGQGPYNEQFF.

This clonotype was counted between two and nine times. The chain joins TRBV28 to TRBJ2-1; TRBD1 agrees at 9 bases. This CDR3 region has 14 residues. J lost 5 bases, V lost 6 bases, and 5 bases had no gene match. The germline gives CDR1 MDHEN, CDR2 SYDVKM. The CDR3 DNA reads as TGTGCCAGCAGACCGGGACAGGGCAACAATGAGCAGTTCTTC. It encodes CASRPGQGNNEQFF.

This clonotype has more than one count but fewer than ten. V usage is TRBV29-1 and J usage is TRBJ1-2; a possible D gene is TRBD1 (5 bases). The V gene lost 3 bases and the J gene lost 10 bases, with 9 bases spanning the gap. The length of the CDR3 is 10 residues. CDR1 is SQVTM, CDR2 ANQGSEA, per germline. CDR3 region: CSVDSGIYTF. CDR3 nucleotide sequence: TGCAGCGTTGATTCAGGGATCTACACCTTC.

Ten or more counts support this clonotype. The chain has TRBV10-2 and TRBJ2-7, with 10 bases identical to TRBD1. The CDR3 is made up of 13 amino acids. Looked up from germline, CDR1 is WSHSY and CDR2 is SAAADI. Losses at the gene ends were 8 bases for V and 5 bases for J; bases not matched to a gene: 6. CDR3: CASSGTGVHEQYF. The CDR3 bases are TGCGCCAGCTCCGGGACAGGGGTCCACGAGCAGTACTTC.

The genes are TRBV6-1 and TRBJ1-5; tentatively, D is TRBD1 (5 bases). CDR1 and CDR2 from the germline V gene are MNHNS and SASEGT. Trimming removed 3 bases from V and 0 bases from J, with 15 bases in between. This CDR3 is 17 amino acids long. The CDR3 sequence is CASSDSPTVYSNQPQHF. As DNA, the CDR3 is TGTGCCAGCAGTGACAGCCCGACAGTGTATAGCAATCAGCCCCAGCATTTT.

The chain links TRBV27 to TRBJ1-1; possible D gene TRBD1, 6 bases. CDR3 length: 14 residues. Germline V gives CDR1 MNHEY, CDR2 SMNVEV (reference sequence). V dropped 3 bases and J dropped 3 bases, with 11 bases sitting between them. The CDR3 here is CASSFSGGYTEAFF. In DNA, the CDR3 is TGTGCCAGCAGTTTTTCTGGGGGCTACACTGAAGCTTTCTTT.

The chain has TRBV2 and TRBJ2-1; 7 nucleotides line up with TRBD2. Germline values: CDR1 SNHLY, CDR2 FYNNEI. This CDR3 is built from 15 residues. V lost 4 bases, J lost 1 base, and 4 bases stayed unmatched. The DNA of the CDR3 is TGTGCCAGCAGTGGAAAAGCGGGGTCCTACAATGAGCAGTTCTTC. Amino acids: CASSGKAGSYNEQFF.